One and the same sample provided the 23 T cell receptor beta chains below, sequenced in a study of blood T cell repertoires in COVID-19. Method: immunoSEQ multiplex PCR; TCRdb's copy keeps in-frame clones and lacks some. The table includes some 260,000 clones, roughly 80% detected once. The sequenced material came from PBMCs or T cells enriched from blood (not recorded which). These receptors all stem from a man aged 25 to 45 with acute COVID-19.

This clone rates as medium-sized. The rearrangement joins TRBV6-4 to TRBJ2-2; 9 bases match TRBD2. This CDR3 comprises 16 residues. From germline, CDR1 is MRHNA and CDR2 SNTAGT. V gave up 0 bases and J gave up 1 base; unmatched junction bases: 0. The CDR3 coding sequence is TGTGCCAGCAGTGACTCAGCGGGAGGGAACACCGGGGAGCTGTTTTTT. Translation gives CASSDSAGGNTGELFF.

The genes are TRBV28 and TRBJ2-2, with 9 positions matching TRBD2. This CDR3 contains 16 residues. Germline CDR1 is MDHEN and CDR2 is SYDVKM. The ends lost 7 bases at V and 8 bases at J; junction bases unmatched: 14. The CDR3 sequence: CASTLGLAGNYGELFF. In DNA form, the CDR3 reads TGTGCCAGCACCTTAGGGCTAGCGGGGAATTATGGGGAGCTGTTTTTT.

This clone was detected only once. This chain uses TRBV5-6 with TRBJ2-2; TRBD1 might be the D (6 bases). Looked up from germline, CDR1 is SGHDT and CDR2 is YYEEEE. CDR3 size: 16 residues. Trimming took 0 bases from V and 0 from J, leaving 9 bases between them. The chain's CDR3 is CASSLEGVPNTGELFF. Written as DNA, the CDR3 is TGTGCCAGCAGCTTGGAGGGGGTGCCGAACACCGGGGAGCTGTTTTTT.

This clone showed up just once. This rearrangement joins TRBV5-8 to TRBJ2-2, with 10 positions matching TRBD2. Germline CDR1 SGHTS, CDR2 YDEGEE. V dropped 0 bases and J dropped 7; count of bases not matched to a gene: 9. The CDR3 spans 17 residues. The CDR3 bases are TGTGCCAGCAGCTTGGTGATGCTAGCGGGAGCGCACGGGGAGCTGTTTTTT. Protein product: CASSLVMLAGAHGELFF.

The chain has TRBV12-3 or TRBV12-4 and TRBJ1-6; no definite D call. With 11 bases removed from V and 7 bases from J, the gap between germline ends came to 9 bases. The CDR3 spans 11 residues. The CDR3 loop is CASGLNSPLHF. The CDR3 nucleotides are TGTGCCTCAGGCCTGAATTCACCCCTCCACTTT.

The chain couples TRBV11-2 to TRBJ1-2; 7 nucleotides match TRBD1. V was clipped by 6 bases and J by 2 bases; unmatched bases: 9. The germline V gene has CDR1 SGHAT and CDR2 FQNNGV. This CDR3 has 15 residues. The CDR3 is CASSPTPDRNYGYTF. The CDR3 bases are TGTGCCAGCAGTCCAACCCCGGACAGGAACTATGGCTACACCTTC.

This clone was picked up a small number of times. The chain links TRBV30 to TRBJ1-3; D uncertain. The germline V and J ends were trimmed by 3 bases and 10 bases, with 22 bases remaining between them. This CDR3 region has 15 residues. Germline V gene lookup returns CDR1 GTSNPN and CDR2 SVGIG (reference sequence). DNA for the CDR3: TGTGCCTGGAGCCCCTTGGTACCTGGACGAGGGACCATATATTTT. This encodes CAWSPLVPGRGTIYF. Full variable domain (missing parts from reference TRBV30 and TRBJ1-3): SQTIHQWPATLVQPVGSPLSLECTVEGTSNPNLYWYRQAAGRGLQLLFYSVGIGQISSEVPQNLSASRPQDRQFILSSKKLLLSDSGFYLCAWSPLVPGRGTIYFGEGSWLTVV.

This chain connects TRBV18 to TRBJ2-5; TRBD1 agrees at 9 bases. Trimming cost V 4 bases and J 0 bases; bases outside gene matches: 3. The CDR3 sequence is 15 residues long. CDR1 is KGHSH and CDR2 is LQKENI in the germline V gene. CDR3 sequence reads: CASSLGQGYQETQYF. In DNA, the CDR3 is TGTGCCAGCTCACTTGGACAGGGGTACCAAGAGACCCAGTACTTC.

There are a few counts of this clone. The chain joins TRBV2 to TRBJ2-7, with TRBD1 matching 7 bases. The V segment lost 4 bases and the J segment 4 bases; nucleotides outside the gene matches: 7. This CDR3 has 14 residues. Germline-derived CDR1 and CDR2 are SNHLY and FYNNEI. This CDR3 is CASSVGTEVYEQYV. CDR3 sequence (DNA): TGTGCCAGCAGTGTTGGGACAGAAGTGTACGAGCAGTACGTC.

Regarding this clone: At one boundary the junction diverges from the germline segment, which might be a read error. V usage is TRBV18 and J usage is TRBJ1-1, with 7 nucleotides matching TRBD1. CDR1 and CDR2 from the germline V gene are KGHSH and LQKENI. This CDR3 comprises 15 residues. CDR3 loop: CASSPQSGGRTEAFF. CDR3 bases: TGTGCCAGCTCTCCACAATCAGGGGGAAGGACTGAAGCTTTCTTT.

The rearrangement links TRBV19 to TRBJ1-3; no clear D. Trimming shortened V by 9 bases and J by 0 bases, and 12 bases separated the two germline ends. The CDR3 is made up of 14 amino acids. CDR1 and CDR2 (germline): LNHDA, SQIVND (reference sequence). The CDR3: CASTGSNSGNTIYF. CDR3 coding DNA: TGTGCCAGCACCGGGTCCAACTCTGGAAACACCATATATTTT.

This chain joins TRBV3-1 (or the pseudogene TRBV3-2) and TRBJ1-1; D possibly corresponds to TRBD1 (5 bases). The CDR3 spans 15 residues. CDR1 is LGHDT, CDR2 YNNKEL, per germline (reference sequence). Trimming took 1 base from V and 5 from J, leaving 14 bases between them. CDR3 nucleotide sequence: TGTGCCAGCAGCCAAGGGGTCGAAGGGGCAACTGAAGCTTTCTTT. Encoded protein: CASSQGVEGATEAFF.

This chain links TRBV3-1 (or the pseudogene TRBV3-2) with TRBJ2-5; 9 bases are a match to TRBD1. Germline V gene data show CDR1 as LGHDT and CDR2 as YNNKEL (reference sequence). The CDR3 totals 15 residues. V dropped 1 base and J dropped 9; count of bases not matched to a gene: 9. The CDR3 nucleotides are TGTGCCAGCAGCCAAGGGAAAGGGACAGGGAAGGCCCAGTACTTC. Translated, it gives CASSQGKGTGKAQYF.

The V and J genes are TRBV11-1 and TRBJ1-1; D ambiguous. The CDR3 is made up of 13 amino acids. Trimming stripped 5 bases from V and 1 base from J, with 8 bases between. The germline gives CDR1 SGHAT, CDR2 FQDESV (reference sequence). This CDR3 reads CASSPQENTEAFF. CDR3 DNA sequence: TGTGCCAGCAGCCCGCAGGAGAACACTGAAGCTTTCTTT.

CDR3 sequence: CAWTQRGGKLFF. In DNA, the CDR3 is TGTGCCTGGACCCAAAGGGGTGGAAAACTGTTTTTT. This rearrangement joins TRBV30 to TRBJ1-4; a weak D match, TRBD1 (5 bases). The germline CDR1 and CDR2 sequences are GTSNPN and SVGIG (reference sequence). V was clipped by 4 bases and J by 10 bases, with 13 bases between them. The CDR3 totals 12 residues.

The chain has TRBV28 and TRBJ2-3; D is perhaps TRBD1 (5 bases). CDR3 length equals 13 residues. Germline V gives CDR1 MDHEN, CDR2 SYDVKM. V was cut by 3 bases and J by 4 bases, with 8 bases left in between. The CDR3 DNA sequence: TGTGCCAGCAGTTTTCTAGGGGCAGATACGCAGTATTTT. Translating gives CASSFLGADTQYF.

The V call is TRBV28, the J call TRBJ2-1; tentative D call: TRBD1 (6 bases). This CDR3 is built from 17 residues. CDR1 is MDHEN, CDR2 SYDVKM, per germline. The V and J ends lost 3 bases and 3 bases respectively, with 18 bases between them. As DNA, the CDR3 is TGTGCCAGCAGTTTCCCTCCTAGGGGGAGATTCTACAATGAGCAGTTCTTC. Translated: CASSFPPRGRFYNEQFF. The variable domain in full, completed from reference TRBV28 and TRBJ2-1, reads DVKVTQSSRYLVKRTGEKVFLECVQDMDHENMFWYRQDPGLGLRLIYFSYDVKMKEKGDIPEGYSVSREKKERFSLILESASTNQTSMYLCASSFPPRGRFYNEQFFGPGTRLTVL.

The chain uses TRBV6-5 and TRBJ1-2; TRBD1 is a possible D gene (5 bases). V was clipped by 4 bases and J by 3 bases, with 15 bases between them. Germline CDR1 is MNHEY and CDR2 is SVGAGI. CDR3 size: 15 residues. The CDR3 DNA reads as TGTGCCAGCAGTTCCCCAGTCAGGGCACACTATGGCTACACCTTC. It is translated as CASSSPVRAHYGYTF.

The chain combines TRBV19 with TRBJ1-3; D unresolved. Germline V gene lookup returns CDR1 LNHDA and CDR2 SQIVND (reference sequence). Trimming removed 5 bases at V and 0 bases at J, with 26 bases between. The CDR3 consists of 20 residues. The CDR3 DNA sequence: TGTGCCAGTAGTTCCAGCCTGATTACGCGAACAGATAGCTCTGGAAACACCATATATTTT. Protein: CASSSSLITRTDSSGNTIYF.

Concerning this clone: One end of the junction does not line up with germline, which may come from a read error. CDR3 nucleotides: TGTGCCAGCAGCTTCCCACAGGGTGACCAAGAGACCCAGTACTTC. Its protein product is CASSFPQGDQETQYF. This sequence joins TRBV5-1 and TRBJ2-5; D is perhaps TRBD1 (6 bases). Germline V gene sequence: CDR1 SGHRS, CDR2 YFSETQ. The CDR3 extends over 15 amino acids.

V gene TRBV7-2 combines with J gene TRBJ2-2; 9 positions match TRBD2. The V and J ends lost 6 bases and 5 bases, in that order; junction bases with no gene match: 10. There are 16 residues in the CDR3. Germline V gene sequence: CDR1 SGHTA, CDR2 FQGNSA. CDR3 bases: TGTGCCAGCAGGCACCAGGGACTAGCTGGGACCGGGGAGCTGTTTTTT. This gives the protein CASRHQGLAGTGELFF. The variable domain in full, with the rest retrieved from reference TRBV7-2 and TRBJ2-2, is GAGVSQSPSNKVTEKGKDVELRCDPISGHTALYWYRQSLGQGLEFLIYFQGNSAPDKSGLPSDRFSAERTGGSVSTLTIQRTQQEDSAVYLCASRHQGLAGTGELFFGEGSRLTVL.

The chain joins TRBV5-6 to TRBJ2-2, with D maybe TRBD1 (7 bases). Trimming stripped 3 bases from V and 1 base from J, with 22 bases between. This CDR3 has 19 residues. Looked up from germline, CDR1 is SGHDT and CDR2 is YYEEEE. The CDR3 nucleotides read TGTGCCAGCAGCTCCCCCAGGGGGGCGGGCCGGATGAACACCGGGGAGCTGTTTTTT. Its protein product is CASSSPRGAGRMNTGELFF.

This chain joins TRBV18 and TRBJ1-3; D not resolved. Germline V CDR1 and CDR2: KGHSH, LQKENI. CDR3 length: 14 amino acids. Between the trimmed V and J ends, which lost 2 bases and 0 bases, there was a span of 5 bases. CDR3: CASSPNSSGNTIYF. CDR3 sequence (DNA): TGTGCCAGCTCACCAAACAGCTCTGGAAACACCATATATTTT.